This TCR beta chain appears in the sequencing data of a study of Ad26.COV2.S vaccination and SARS-CoV-2 variants. Treatment specified: some 19 received Ad26.COV2.S at low or high dose, single or two shots; 5 received placebo; per-sample allocation not given. Vaccine and placebo recipients were sampled on day 63 after the first injection. As its vector, the vaccine had Ad26, which expressed Wuhan-strain SARS-CoV-2 spike. Germline CDR1 reads MGHRA; CDR2 reads YSYEKL. The CDR3 spans 17 residues. The germline V and J ends were trimmed by 1 base and 1 base, with 14 bases remaining between them. Here immunoSEQ multiplex PCR was the method, and the copy in TCRdb shows in-frame clones only, minus some. The top ten clones hold roughly 13% of a sample with approximately 480,000 clones, about 83% of them seen once.

Sequencing was performed on peripheral blood, taken in a trial of Ad26.COV2.S vaccine versus placebo. The gene calls are TRBV4-1 and TRBJ1-3; D is undetermined. This clonotype was obtained from a person between 18 and 65 years old who received the Ad26.COV2.S COVID-19 vaccine or a placebo. This chain's CDR3 is CASSQVPRSASGNTIYF. The CDR3 coding sequence is TGCGCCAGCAGCCAAGTCCCCCGGTCGGCTTCTGGAAACACCATATATTTT.